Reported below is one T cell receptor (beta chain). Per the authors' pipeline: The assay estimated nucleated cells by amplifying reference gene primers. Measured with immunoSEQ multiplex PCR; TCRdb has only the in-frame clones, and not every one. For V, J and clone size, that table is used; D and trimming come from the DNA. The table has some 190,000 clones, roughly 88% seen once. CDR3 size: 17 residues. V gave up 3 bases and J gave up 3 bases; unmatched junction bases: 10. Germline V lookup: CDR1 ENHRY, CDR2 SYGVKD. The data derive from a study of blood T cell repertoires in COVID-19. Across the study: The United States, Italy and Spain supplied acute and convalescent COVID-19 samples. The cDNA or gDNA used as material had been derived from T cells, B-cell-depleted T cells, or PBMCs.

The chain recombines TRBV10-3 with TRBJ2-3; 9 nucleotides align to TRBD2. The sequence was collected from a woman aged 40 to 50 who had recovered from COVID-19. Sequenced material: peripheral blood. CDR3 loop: CAISDNIASGKTDTQYF. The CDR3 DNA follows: TGTGCCATCAGTGATAATATAGCTAGCGGGAAGACAGATACGCAGTATTTT.